This paragraph covers one TCR beta chain sequence. The sample is drawn from a study of blood T cell repertoires in COVID-19. Overall study context: There were acute and convalescent COVID-19 samples, and they came from the United States, Italy and Spain.

Clones were read by immunoSEQ multiplex PCR, and TCRdb kept only the in-frame ones, dropping some. The table has 250,000 to 350,000 clones, nearly 90% seen once. This CDR3 has 19 residues. Trimming shortened V by 6 bases and J by 2 bases, and 26 bases separated the two germline ends. The germline V gene has CDR1 LNHDA and CDR2 SQIVND (reference sequence). Living in about two dozen US areas, the participants were between roughly 18 and 90 years of age. The TCR sequence derives from a woman aged 18-29 years with acute COVID-19. The sample taken for sequencing was PBMCs or T cells enriched from blood (not recorded which). The chain employs TRBV19 and TRBJ1-5, with D tentatively TRBD1 (5 bases). Here the CDR3 DNA reads TGTGCCAGTAGGGCCTCACTCGTCTCTGGGGCAGGCGGCAATCAGCCCCAGCATTTT. Its protein product is CASRASLVSGAGGNQPQHF.